Given below is one T cell receptor (beta chain) in context. Its specific antigen is unknown. No base quality values were provided; no much bigger clone lies one nucleotide off. This sample was taken from a study of blood T cells in healthy people across ages (dated by TCRdb to the mid-2010s). Background for the entire study: In model experiments, template switching captured roughly one uniquely barcoded TCR beta cDNA molecule for every two T cells. Age-related changes in TCR beta repertoire diversity were measured in the study by deep sequencing normalized with unique cDNA molecular identifiers. Donors were grouped into four age groups: young (average about 15 years), middle-aged (under 40), aged (around 60) and long-lived (just over 80). To avoid experimental bias, donors of different ages were randomly spread across the sequencing lanes. For two donors (one aged 18 to 30 and one aged 80 or older), the study analyzed two additional independent replicas of 1 million unique cDNA reads from the same blood draw. What the study reported, not specific to this receptor: Because donor CMV infection status was unknown, age-related changes in expanded clonotypes were potentially confounded. Total diversity estimates from one million sequenced T cells were considered lower bounds and underestimates. As age increased, observed TCR beta diversity per million T cells dropped in a roughly linear way, and a significant reduction was already evident by age about 36. Because profiling used bulk unsorted PBMCs, naive and antigen-experienced compartments could not be compared conclusively. Observed TCR beta diversity correlated strongly with the percentage of naive T cells measured by flow cytometry. Compared with the aged group, more naive CD4+ T cells, fewer expanded clones and increased TCR diversity were shown by the long-lived group, suggesting age selection.

Sequences SQVTM (CDR1) and ANQGSEA (CDR2) are obtained from the germline V gene. The CDR3 sequence holds 14 residues, the cysteine and phenylalanine included. This entry keeps only the CDR3 DNA: 42 bases, framed from base 1. V is cut back by 1 base and J by 3 bases, with 4 bases in the junction unmatched. Systemically healthy Caucasian individuals from Russia, some 40 in total and aged about 6 to 95 years, were included as donors. About 10 milliliters of peripheral blood were collected from each donor into EDTA-treated Vacutainer tubes. Ficoll-Paque density-gradient centrifugation was used to isolate PBMCs, with at least 6.5 million per sample. Trizol reagent was used to extract total RNA from the PBMCs, yielding at least 6 micrograms per sample. For every donor, an aliquot of PBMCs went through flow cytometry to measure the percentages of naive CD45RAhigh/CD27high T cells. Library method: 5' RACE. Instrument on record: Illumina HiSeq 2500. A second PCR of roughly 7 to 11 cycles was performed with a sample-barcoded 5' primer and a J-beta primer mix. A unique molecular identifier was introduced onto each TCR beta cDNA molecule by a template-switch 5' adaptor carrying 12 random nucleotides. At least 2.5 million CDR3-containing paired-end reads were obtained from each sample. First-strand cDNA was synthesized from all RNA with the Mint cDNA synthesis kit, primed by a TRBC-specific oligonucleotide. All cDNA was treated with uracil-DNA glycosylase and then went through a first 18-cycle PCR with the universal primers M1SS and BC2_uni_R. The original pipeline was this. Each sample was normalized by randomly selecting 1 million high-quality reads, each carrying a distinct molecular identifier. Reads sharing molecular identifiers were discarded rather than binned into consensus sequences. MiTCR, run with a Q25 quality threshold and the strictest error-elimination algorithm, handled CDR3 identification, clonotype clustering and error correction. A nonparametric unseen species model using Euler transformation provided a lower-bound estimate of total TCR beta diversity. TCRdb redid the processing of the public reads, applying fastp at Q25 and MiXCR, and retained in-frame beta chains. Rows with a matching CDR3 protein are joined into one entry that keeps the most common DNA and genes. The V and J calls follow TCRdb's processing rather than the paper's. This sample comprises under 1 million distinct CDR3 sequences, approximately 48% of them detected only once. The ten most abundant clones make up about a fifth of the sample.

Sequencing input: blood. The TCR sequence derives from a man aged 55 to 70 in good health. This chain joins TRBV29-1 to TRBJ1-2, and 8 junction bases match TRBD1. The nucleotides are TGCAGCGTTGAAGGGACAGGGATGGACTATGGCTACACCTTC. Translated, this is CSVEGTGMDYGYTF. The CDR3, completed at both ends by the reference TRBV29-1 and TRBJ1-2 genes, gives the full variable domain SAVISQKPSRDICQRGTSLTIQCQVDSQVTMMFWYRQQPGQSLTLIATANQGSEATYESGFVIDKFPISRPNLTFSTLTVSNMSPEDSSIYLCSVEGTGMDYGYTFGSGTRLTVV.